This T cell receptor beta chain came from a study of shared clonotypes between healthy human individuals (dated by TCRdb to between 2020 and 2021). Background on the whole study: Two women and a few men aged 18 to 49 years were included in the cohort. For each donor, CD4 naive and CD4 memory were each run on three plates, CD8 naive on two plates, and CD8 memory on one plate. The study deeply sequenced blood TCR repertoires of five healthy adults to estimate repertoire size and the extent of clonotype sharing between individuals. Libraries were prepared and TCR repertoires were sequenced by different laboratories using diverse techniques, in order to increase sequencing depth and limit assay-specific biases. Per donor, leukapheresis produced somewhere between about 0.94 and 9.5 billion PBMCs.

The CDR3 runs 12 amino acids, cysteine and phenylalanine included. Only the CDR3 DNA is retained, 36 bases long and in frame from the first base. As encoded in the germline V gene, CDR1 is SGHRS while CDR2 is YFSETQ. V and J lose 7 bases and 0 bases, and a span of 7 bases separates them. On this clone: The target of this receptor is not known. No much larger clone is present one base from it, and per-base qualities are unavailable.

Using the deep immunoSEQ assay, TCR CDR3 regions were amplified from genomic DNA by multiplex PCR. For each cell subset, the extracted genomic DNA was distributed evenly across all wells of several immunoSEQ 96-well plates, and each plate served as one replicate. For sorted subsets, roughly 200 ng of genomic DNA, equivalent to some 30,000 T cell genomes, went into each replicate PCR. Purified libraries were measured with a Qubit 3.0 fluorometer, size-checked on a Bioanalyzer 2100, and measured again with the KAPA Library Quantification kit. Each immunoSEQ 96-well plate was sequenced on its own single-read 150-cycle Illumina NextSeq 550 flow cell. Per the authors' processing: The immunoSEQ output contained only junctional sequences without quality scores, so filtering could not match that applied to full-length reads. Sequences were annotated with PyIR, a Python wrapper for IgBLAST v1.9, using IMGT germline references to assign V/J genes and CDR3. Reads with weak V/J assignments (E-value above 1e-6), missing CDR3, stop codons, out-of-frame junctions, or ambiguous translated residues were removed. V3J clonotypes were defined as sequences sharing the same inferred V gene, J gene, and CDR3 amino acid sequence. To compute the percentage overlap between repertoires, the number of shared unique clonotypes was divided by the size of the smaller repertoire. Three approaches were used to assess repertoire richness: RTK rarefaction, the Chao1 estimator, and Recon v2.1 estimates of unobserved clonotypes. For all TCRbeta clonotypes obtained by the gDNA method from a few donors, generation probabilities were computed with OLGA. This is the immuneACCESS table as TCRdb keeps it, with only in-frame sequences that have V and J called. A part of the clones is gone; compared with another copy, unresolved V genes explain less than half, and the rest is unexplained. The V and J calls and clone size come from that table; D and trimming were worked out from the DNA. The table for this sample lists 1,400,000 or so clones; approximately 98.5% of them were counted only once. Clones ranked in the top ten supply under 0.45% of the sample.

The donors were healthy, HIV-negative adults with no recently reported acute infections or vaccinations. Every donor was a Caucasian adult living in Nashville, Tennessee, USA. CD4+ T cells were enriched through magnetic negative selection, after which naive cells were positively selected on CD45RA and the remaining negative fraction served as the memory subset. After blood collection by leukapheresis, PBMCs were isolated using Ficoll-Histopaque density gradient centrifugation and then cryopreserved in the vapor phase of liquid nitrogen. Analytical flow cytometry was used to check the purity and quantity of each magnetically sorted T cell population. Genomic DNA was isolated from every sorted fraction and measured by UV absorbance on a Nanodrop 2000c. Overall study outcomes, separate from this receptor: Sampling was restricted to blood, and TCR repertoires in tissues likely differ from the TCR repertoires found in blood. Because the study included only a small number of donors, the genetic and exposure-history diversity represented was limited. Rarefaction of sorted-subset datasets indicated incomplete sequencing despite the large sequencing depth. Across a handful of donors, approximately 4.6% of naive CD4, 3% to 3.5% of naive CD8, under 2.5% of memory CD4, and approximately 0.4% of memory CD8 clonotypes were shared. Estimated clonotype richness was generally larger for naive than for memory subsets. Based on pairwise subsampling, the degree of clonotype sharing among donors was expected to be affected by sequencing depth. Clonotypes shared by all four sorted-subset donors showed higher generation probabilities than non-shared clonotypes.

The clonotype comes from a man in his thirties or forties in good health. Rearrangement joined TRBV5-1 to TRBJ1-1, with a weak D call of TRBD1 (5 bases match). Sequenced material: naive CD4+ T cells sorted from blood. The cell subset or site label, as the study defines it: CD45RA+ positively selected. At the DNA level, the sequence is TGCGCCAGCGAAGGGGTGAACACTGAAGCTTTCTTT. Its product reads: CASEGVNTEAFF.